The 6 T cell receptor beta chains below were found in one sample sequenced in a study of blood T cells in healthy people across ages. Sample-barcoded 5' priming and a J-beta primer mix drove a second PCR of about 7 to 12 cycles. Via MiXCR, TCRdb re-called the 5' RACE reads, giving one row per CDR3 protein. The data show roughly 1,500,000 distinct CDR3 sequences, around 36% seen once. Source material: blood. These receptors were taken from a woman in her thirties in good health.

The chain has TRBV18 and TRBJ2-7; 9 nucleotides align to TRBD2. TRBJ2-5 matches the DNA end more closely, so the J call is doubtful. Germline CDR1 reads KGHSH; CDR2 reads LQKENI. CDR3 size: 16 residues. The CDR3 is CASSPPLAGTSETQYF. The CDR3 region has the DNA TGTGCCAGCTCACCACCGCTAGCGGGGACTTCAGAGACCCAGTACTTC.

Comments on this clonotype: A much larger clone sits a single nucleotide away, making a read error possible. V gene TRBV5-1 combines with J gene TRBJ1-2, with TRBD1 matching 8 bases. The CDR3 loop spans 15 amino acids. CDR1 and CDR2 (germline): SGHRS, YFSETQ. CDR3 in amino acids: CASSTGQVNTYGCTF. As DNA, the CDR3 is TGCGCCAGCAGCACGGGACAGGTCAACACCTATGGCTGCACCTTC. Looking up the rest from reference TRBV5-1 and TRBJ1-2 gives the full variable domain: KAGVTQTPRYLIKTRGQQVTLSCSPISGHRSVSWYQQTPGQGLQFLFEYFSETQRNKGNFPGRFSGRQFSNSRSEMNVSTLELGDSALYLCASSTGQVNTYGCTFGSGTRLTVV.

The CDR3 DNA is TGTGCCAGCAGTTCCACAGGGGAAACCAACTATGGCTACACCTTC. Protein: CASSSTGETNYGYTF. This chain connects TRBV28 to TRBJ1-2, with 7 positions matching TRBD1. Germline-derived CDR1 and CDR2 are MDHEN and SYDVKM. This CDR3 contains 15 residues. V trimming: 4 bases; J trimming: 2 bases; junction bases outside the gene matches: 7.

The gene calls are TRBV12-3 or TRBV12-4 and TRBJ1-5; no clear D. V was clipped by 6 bases and J by 0 bases, with 15 bases between them. The CDR3 sequence is 16 residues long. The CDR3 DNA reads TGTGCCAGCAGCCCGGACGGCGCCTATAGCAATCAGCCCCAGCATTTT. It specifies CASSPDGAYSNQPQHF.

This chain links TRBV12-3 or TRBV12-4 with TRBJ2-6; D may match TRBD1 or TRBD2 (5 bases each). The CDR3 totals 15 residues. Between the trimmed V and J ends, which lost 3 bases and 3 bases, there was a span of 9 bases. The CDR3 nucleotides read TGTGCCAGCAGTTTTAGAGGGGATGGGGCCAACGTCCTGACTTTC. As protein: CASSFRGDGANVLTF.

The chain has TRBV2 and TRBJ2-1, with TRBD2 matching 9 bases. Germline V gives CDR1 SNHLY, CDR2 FYNNEI. This CDR3 spans 13 amino acids. The trim removed 7 bases at V and 11 bases at J, leaving 9 bases unmatched. DNA for the CDR3: TGTGCCAGCACCCAGGGACTAGCCCTTAAGCAGTTCTTC. Its protein product is CASTQGLALKQFF.